This TCR beta chain was profiled in a study of T cell responses to AZD1222 COVID-19 vaccine. Trimming stripped 5 bases from V and 8 bases from J, with 12 bases between. CDR3 length: 12 amino acids. The germline V gene has CDR1 SEHNR and CDR2 FQNEAQ (reference sequence). Assay: immunoSEQ multiplex PCR; the TCRdb copy retains only in-frame clones and omits some. The sample records hundreds of thousands of clones, more than 85% being singletons. The rearrangement links TRBV7-9 to TRBJ1-2; D gene uncertain. The TCR originated in an adult in good health. Sequencing used peripheral blood, obtained on day 0 of MenACWY control vaccination. The CDR3 sequence is CASSPTPRGYTF. The DNA of the CDR3 is TGTGCCAGCAGCCCAACACCGCGGGGCTACACCTTC.